Described below is a single T cell receptor (beta chain) sequence and its context. The target antigen is unknown. The CDR3 totals 13 residues. Expressed TCRB transcripts were sequenced, since all the RNA that had been isolated was reverse transcribed. Data came from immunoSEQ multiplex PCR; TCRdb stores just in-frame clones and leaves some out. Of about 450,000 clones in the sample, more than 9.5% were seen once. Every single donor gave one heparinised blood draw, and these averaged about 100 mL. The record originates from a study of beta chain features in type 1 diabetes. Study observations and caveats: Type 1 diabetes patients had fewer VDJ junction insertions and more deletions.

The sample consisted of naive CD4+ T cells from blood. The source of this sequence is a woman aged 18-29 years in good health. V and J are TRBV21-1 and TRBJ2-5. TRBV21-1 is termed a pseudogene. The CDR3 spells CASTQGPQETQYF. CDR3 coding DNA: TGTGCCAGCACCCAAGGGCCCCAAGAGACCCAGTACTTC.